The 15 T cell receptor beta chains reported below all come from one sample, sequenced in a study of radiotherapy plus CTLA-4 blockade in lung cancer. The method was immunoSEQ multiplex PCR; TCRdb's version includes in-frame clones alone and lacks a portion of them. Among fewer than 70,000 clones listed, around three quarters were seen once. Sequenced material: peripheral blood, taken from a patient treated with radiotherapy plus ipilimumab. All receptors come from a human donor with non-small cell lung cancer who had a complete response to radiotherapy plus ipilimumab.

The chain has TRBV2 and TRBJ2-2; 11 bases are shared with TRBD2. CDR3 length equals 16 residues. The germline CDR1 and CDR2 sequences are SNHLY and FYNNEI. With 5 bases clipped from V and 0 bases from J, the junction kept 2 bases outside the gene matches. CDR3 bases: TGTGCCAGCAGTTTTAGCGGGAGGGCGAACACCGGGGAGCTGTTTTTT. Amino acids: CASSFSGRANTGELFF.

The rearrangement uses TRBV9 and TRBJ1-5, with TRBD1 matching 10 bases. Germline V lookup: CDR1 SGDLS, CDR2 YYNGEE. Losses at the gene ends were 0 bases for V and 0 bases for J; bases not matched to a gene: 21. This CDR3 region has 23 residues. The chain's CDR3 is CASSVVHTDRQGASGDSNQPQHF. CDR3 DNA: TGTGCCAGCAGCGTAGTCCACACTGACCGACAGGGGGCGAGCGGAGATAGCAATCAGCCCCAGCATTTT.

This chain links TRBV28 with TRBJ2-1, with D possibly being TRBD1 or TRBD2 (5 bases each). Germline CDR1 is MDHEN and CDR2 is SYDVKM. The CDR3 is 13 amino acids. V was trimmed by 2 bases and J by 15 bases, leaving 17 bases between them. Here the CDR3 reads CASSLGTPTLAFF. CDR3 DNA: TGTGCCAGCAGTTTAGGGACCCCGACGTTAGCGTTCTTC.

On this clone: The same CDR3 can be traced to other DNA sequences in this sample. The chain uses TRBV27 and TRBJ1-3; D is undetermined. Trimming removed 9 bases at V and 2 bases at J, with 8 bases between. Per the germline V gene, CDR1 is MNHEY and CDR2 is SMNVEV (reference sequence). This CDR3 is built from 12 residues. Here the CDR3 DNA reads TGTGCCAGTCGAGGGCCTGGAAACACCATATATTTT. Its protein product is CASRGPGNTIYF.

J is TRBJ2-5 and V is TRBV5-1; the D gene could be TRBD1 or TRBD2 (6 bases each). Germline V gene sequence: CDR1 SGHRS, CDR2 YFSETQ. This CDR3 has 13 amino acids. V lost 4 bases and J lost 5, with 12 bases in between. The CDR3 reads CASSLGGPETQYF. The CDR3 coding sequence is TGCGCCAGCAGCCTGGGGGGCCCGGAGACCCAGTACTTC.

The V call is TRBV4-1, the J call TRBJ2-1; 9 bases match TRBD1. Trimming at V came to 2 bases and at J to 7 bases, leaving 9 bases not matched to a gene. CDR3 size: 16 residues. Germline CDR1 reads MGHRA; CDR2 reads YSYEKL. CDR3 coding DNA: TGCGCCAGCAGCCAAAAGCCGGGACAGGGTAAGAATGAGCAGTTCTTC. Amino acid sequence: CASSQKPGQGKNEQFF.

V and J are TRBV4-3 and TRBJ1-2; D is possibly TRBD1 (5 bases). Looked up from germline, CDR1 is LGHNA and CDR2 is YSLEER. The CDR3 is 16 residues long. The V end lost 4 bases, the J end lost 7 bases, and 22 bases lay between the germline ends. CDR3: CASSRKMAGGLGGYTF. The CDR3 nucleotides are TGCGCCAGCAGCCGGAAGATGGCGGGGGGGTTGGGTGGCTACACCTTC.

The J gene is TRBJ1-5, the V gene TRBV10-2; D unclear. Trimming shortened V by 5 bases and J by 2 bases, and 13 bases separated the two germline ends. This CDR3 comprises 15 residues. Germline V gives CDR1 WSHSY, CDR2 SAAADI. CDR3 coding DNA: TGCGCCAGCAGTAGGTCTACCGTCGGCAATCAGCCCCAGCATTTT. Translated, it gives CASSRSTVGNQPQHF.

This clone was seen only a few times. The V and J genes are TRBV18 and TRBJ1-2; D is ambiguous. Looked up from germline, CDR1 is KGHSH and CDR2 is LQKENI. V was cut by 3 bases and J by 8 bases, with 13 bases left in between. CDR3 length: 13 residues. DNA of the CDR3: TGTGCCAGCTCACCCGACTCCTCGAGGGGCTACACCTTC. This gives the protein CASSPDSSRGYTF. The full variable domain, in which reference TRBV18 and TRBJ1-2 provide the parts outside the CDR3, is NAGVMQNPRHLVRRRGQEARLRCSPMKGHSHVYWYRQLPEEGLKFMVYLQKENIIDESGMPKERFSAEFPKEGPSILRIQQVVRGDSAAYFCASSPDSSRGYTFGSGTRLTVV.

The chain carries TRBV7-9 and TRBJ1-2; no reliable D call. CDR1 and CDR2 (germline): SEHNR, FQNEAQ (reference sequence). This CDR3 is built from 13 residues. V dropped 1 base and J dropped 0 bases, with 3 bases sitting between them. Here the CDR3 reads CASSLGPNYGYTF. CDR3 coding DNA: TGTGCCAGCAGCTTAGGACCTAACTATGGCTACACCTTC. Filled out from reference TRBV7-9 and TRBJ1-2, the complete variable domain reads DTGVSQNPRHKITKRGQNVTFRCDPISEHNRLYWYRQTLGQGPEFLTYFQNEAQLEKSRLLSDRFSAERPKGSFSTLEIQRTEQGDSAMYLCASSLGPNYGYTFGSGTRLTVV.

The chain has TRBV7-6 and TRBJ2-3; D not resolved. This CDR3 is 12 amino acids long. Deletions cut 5 bases from V and 5 bases from J, with 8 bases between. Per germline, CDR1 SGHVS and CDR2 FNYEAQ. In nucleotides, the CDR3 is TGTGCCAGCAGCCCCTTACAAGATACGCAGTATTTT. Protein product: CASSPLQDTQYF.

Of note for this clone: Within the sample, other DNA sequences also encode this same CDR3. The V call is TRBV7-2, the J call TRBJ1-1; weak D call: TRBD1 (6 bases). This CDR3 is 15 amino acids long. Deletions cut 3 bases from V and 0 bases from J, with 11 bases between. Germline-derived CDR1 and CDR2 are SGHTA and FQGNSA. The CDR3 DNA sequence: TGTGCCAGCAGCTTGGGGGACACCTTGAACACTGAAGCTTTCTTT. Encoded protein: CASSLGDTLNTEAFF.

CDR3 in DNA: TGTGCCACCAGCAGAGCCCCGGAGGAGACCCAGTACTTC. It encodes CATSRAPEETQYF. The chain links TRBV15 to TRBJ2-5; D remains ambiguous. Germline values: CDR1 LNHNV, CDR2 YYDKDF (reference sequence). Trimming left V 1 base short and J 5 bases short, with 8 bases between. This CDR3 has 13 amino acids.

This clone was seen a single time. The V gene is TRBV6-4, the J gene TRBJ2-5; D is unresolved. Per germline, CDR1 MRHNA and CDR2 SNTAGT. This CDR3 region has 13 residues. V was trimmed by 5 bases and J by 5 bases, leaving 12 bases between them. The CDR3 DNA reads as TGTGCCAGCAGTCCCTCGGCTTGGGAGACCCAGTACTTC. Encoded protein: CASSPSAWETQYF.

This clone came up once. The genes are TRBV7-2 and TRBJ1-1; D possibly corresponds to TRBD1 (6 bases). CDR1 SGHTA and CDR2 FQGNSA come from the germline V gene. The V end was cut by 5 bases, the J end by 5 bases, with 15 bases between. This CDR3 is 14 amino acids long. The CDR3 protein is CASSPGVGRTEAFF. For the CDR3, the DNA is TGTGCCAGCAGCCCAGGGGTGGGGCGGACTGAAGCTTTCTTT.